This T cell receptor beta chain comes out of a study of T cells in Graves' hyperthyroidism and ophthalmopathy. Hyperthyroidism patients were newly diagnosed, had disease duration under 2 months, and were aged 18 to 65 years. This clonotype appeared many times. The CDR3 extends over 14 amino acids. V was cut by 2 bases and J by 4 bases, with 11 bases left in between. TCR beta CDR3 regions were amplified from RNA. First-round RT-PCR targeting the TCR CDR3 was performed with the HTBI primer set. MiXCR, run by TCRdb on the multiplex PCR reads, gives a single entry per CDR3 protein. The table shows under 300,000 distinct CDR3 sequences, with nearly 15% occurring only once.

The clonotype comes from a woman aged 45-65 years with Graves' hyperthyroidism that later progressed to Graves' ophthalmopathy. Specimen: blood. V is TRBV12-3 or TRBV12-4 and J is TRBJ2-5, with D perhaps matching TRBD1 (6 bases). The CDR3 nucleotides read TGTGCCAGCAGTTTATCAGGGGCGGGAGAGACCCAGTACTTC. Amino acid sequence: CASSLSGAGETQYF.